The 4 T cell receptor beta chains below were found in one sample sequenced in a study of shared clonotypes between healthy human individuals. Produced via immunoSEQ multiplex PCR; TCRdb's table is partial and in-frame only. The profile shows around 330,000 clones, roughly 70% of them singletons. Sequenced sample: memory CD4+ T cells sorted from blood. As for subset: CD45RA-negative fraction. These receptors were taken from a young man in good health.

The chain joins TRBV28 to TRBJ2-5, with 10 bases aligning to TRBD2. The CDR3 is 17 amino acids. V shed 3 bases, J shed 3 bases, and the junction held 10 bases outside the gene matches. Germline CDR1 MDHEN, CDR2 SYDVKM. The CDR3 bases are TGTGCCAGCAGTTTTAGTCTTACTAGCGGGGACAAAGAGACCCAGTACTTC. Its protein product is CASSFSLTSGDKETQYF.

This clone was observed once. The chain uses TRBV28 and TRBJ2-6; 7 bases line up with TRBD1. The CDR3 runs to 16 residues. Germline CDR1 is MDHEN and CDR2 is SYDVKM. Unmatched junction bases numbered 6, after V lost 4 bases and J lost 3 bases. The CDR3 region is CASSSQGSFGANVLTF. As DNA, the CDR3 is TGTGCCAGCAGTTCACAGGGGTCTTTTGGGGCCAACGTCCTGACTTTC.

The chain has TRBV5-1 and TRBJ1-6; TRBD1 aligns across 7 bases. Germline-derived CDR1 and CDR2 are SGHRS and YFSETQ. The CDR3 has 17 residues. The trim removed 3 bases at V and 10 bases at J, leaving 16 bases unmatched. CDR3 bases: TGCGCCAGCAGCTCAATACCCATTACAGGGGTTGGATCACCCCTCCACTTT. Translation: CASSSIPITGVGSPLHF.

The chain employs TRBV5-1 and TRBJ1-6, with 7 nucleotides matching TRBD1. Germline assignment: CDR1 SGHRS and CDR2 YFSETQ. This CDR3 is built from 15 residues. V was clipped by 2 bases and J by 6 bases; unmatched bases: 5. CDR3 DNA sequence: TGCGCCAGCAGCTTAATGTCAGGGGGTAATTCACCCCTCCACTTT. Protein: CASSLMSGGNSPLHF. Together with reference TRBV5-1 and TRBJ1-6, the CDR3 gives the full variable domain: KAGVTQTPRYLIKTRGQQVTLSCSPISGHRSVSWYQQTPGQGLQFLFEYFSETQRNKGNFPGRFSGRQFSNSRSEMNVSTLELGDSALYLCASSLMSGGNSPLHFGNGTRLTVT.